A single sample is the source of the 25 T cell receptor beta chains below, sequenced in a study of monozygotic twins with inflammatory bowel disease. TCRdb reworked the 5' RACE reads into one entry per CDR3 protein, no DNA. With around 450,000 distinct CDR3 sequences in the sample, the ten largest clones hold 2% to 2.5%. The sequenced material came from blood. The receptors stem from a human donor with ulcerative colitis or Crohn's disease, or a healthy co-twin of an affected twin (not recorded which).

The chain has TRBV29-1 and TRBJ2-6; with no DNA, the TCRdb D assignment of TRBD1 cannot be verified. This CDR3 contains 16 residues. Germline lookup yields CDR1 SQVTM and CDR2 ANQGSEA. The chain's CDR3 is CSVAGTGGSGANVLTF. Full variable domain (missing parts from reference TRBV29-1 and TRBJ2-6): SAVISQKPSRDICQRGTSLTIQCQVDSQVTMMFWYRQQPGQSLTLIATANQGSEATYESGFVIDKFPISRPNLTFSTLTVSNMSPEDSSIYLCSVAGTGGSGANVLTFGAGSRLTVL.

This sequence joins TRBV5-1 and TRBJ1-1; lacking DNA, the TRBD1 call made by TCRdb goes unchecked. Germline CDR1 and CDR2: SGHRS and YFSETQ. The CDR3 runs to 14 residues. The CDR3 sequence is CAGSLLQGPTEAFF.

The chain has TRBV7-2 and TRBJ2-5; TCRdb's D call, TRBD1, is unchecked because there is no DNA. From germline, CDR1 is SGHTA and CDR2 FQGNSA. This CDR3 contains 14 residues. CDR3 sequence: CASSLEIGRETQYF.

This sequence joins TRBV18 and TRBJ1-2. Per the germline V gene, CDR1 is KGHSH and CDR2 is LQKENI. This CDR3 contains 14 residues. The CDR3 is CASSPGREVYGYTF.

The J gene is TRBJ2-2, the V gene TRBV9; no DNA is available, so the TRBD2 call from TCRdb remains unchecked. The CDR3 totals 16 residues. Germline values: CDR1 SGDLS, CDR2 YYNGEE. The CDR3 loop reads CASSGSGTRRTGELFF.

The chain joins TRBV10-3 to TRBJ2-3; TCRdb lists TRBD1, though no DNA is available to test this call. The CDR3 has 14 residues. The V gene's germline CDR1 is ENHRY and CDR2 SYGVKD. CDR3 sequence: CAVRDPGDTDTQYF.

The rearrangement uses TRBV27 and TRBJ1-4; the D call from TCRdb, TRBD1, cannot be confirmed without DNA. This CDR3 is 15 amino acids long. The V gene's germline CDR1 is MNHEY and CDR2 SMNVEV (reference sequence). The CDR3 loop reads CASSLGKGPNEKLFF.

The chain couples TRBV4-2 to TRBJ2-7; with no DNA, the TCRdb D assignment of TRBD2 cannot be verified. Germline-derived CDR1 and CDR2 are LGHNA and YNFKEQ. The CDR3 is 15 residues long. The CDR3 here is CASSQGGSGNYEQYF.

The chain is built from TRBV30 and TRBJ1-1; TCRdb names TRBD1, which stays unverified in the absence of DNA. Germline CDR1 is GTSNPN and CDR2 is SVGIG (reference sequence). There are 13 residues in the CDR3. The CDR3 loop is CAWEGQPNTEAFF.

The CDR3 protein is CASSLEEGAWAFF. V usage is TRBV5-1 and J usage is TRBJ1-1; TCRdb selects TRBD1, and the lack of DNA leaves this call unchecked. The length of the CDR3 is 13 residues. CDR1 SGHRS and CDR2 YFSETQ come from the germline V gene.

The chain links TRBV5-6 to TRBJ2-3; TCRdb lists TRBD1, though no DNA is available to test this call. Germline V gene sequence: CDR1 SGHDT, CDR2 YYEEEE. The CDR3 spans 14 residues. The chain's CDR3 is CASERTDRADTQYF.

The V gene is TRBV10-3, the J gene TRBJ2-5. The length of the CDR3 is 14 residues. CDR1 is ENHRY and CDR2 is SYGVKD in the germline V gene. The CDR3: CAISAFGSQETQYF.

The chain has TRBV12-3 or TRBV12-4 and TRBJ2-7; TCRdb's D call, TRBD1, is unchecked because there is no DNA. The CDR3 has 15 amino acids. CDR3 protein: CASSPQGSTLYEQYF.

The rearrangement joins TRBV6-2 or TRBV6-3 to TRBJ1-1; without DNA, the TCRdb call of TRBD1 cannot be checked. The CDR3 is 15 amino acids. CDR1 and CDR2 (germline): MNHEY, SVGEGT. The CDR3 protein is CASSYPGTGVGRAFF.

This chain links TRBV20-1 with TRBJ1-2; without DNA, the TCRdb call of TRBD1 cannot be checked. Germline V gene sequence: CDR1 DFQATT, CDR2 SNEGSKA (reference sequence). This CDR3 has 12 residues. CDR3 amino acids: CSASWTAYGYTF.

This rearrangement joins TRBV3-1 to TRBJ1-1. This CDR3 region has 14 residues. Germline V gene lookup returns CDR1 LGHDT and CDR2 YNNKEL (reference sequence). The CDR3 sequence is CASSQEEPNTEAFF.

The chain uses TRBV29-1 and TRBJ1-1. The CDR3 loop spans 12 amino acids. Per germline, CDR1 SQVTM and CDR2 ANQGSEA. CDR3 loop: CSAHIKNTEAFF.

V is TRBV19 and J is TRBJ2-6; no DNA is available, so the TRBD1 call from TCRdb remains unchecked. CDR1 and CDR2 (germline): LNHDA, SQIVND (reference sequence). The length of the CDR3 is 18 residues. The CDR3 protein is CASSIKKGQPSGANVLTF.

The V and J genes are TRBV19 and TRBJ1-4; TCRdb picks TRBD1, but there is no DNA to check that call. CDR1 and CDR2 (germline): LNHDA, SQIVND (reference sequence). The CDR3 runs to 13 residues. CDR3 residues: CASTSLGVEKLFF.

V and J are TRBV6-5 and TRBJ1-6; TCRdb reports TRBD1, a call that lacks DNA to check it against. Germline lookup yields CDR1 MNHEY and CDR2 SVGAGI. This CDR3 comprises 15 residues. CDR3 region: CASSFGGLYNSPLHF.

The chain couples TRBV20-1 to TRBJ2-5; TCRdb reports TRBD1, a call that lacks DNA to check it against. CDR3 size: 12 residues. Germline V gene sequence: CDR1 DFQATT, CDR2 SNEGSKA (reference sequence). The CDR3 protein is CSAAGHGETQYF.

The chain employs TRBV7-2 and TRBJ2-2. Germline CDR1 reads SGHTA; CDR2 reads FQGNSA. This CDR3 contains 14 residues. The CDR3 here is CASSLVRNTGELFF.

The rearrangement uses TRBV7-3 and TRBJ2-5. There are 14 residues in the CDR3. The germline V gene has CDR1 SGHTA and CDR2 FQGTGA. This chain's CDR3 is CASSLSTVEETQYF. Full variable domain (missing parts from reference TRBV7-3 and TRBJ2-5): GAGVSQTPSNKVTEKGKYVELRCDPISGHTALYWYRQSLGQGPEFLIYFQGTGAADDSGLPNDRFFAVRPEGSVSTLKIQRTERGDSAVYLCASSLSTVEETQYFGPGTRLLVL.

The rearrangement joins TRBV27 to TRBJ2-7; the TRBD2 assignment by TCRdb is unverifiable without DNA. Germline-derived CDR1 and CDR2 are MNHEY and SMNVEV (reference sequence). The CDR3 is 13 residues long. The CDR3 protein is CASRIQGGYEQYF.

The chain couples TRBV12-3 or TRBV12-4 to TRBJ2-4. There are 14 residues in the CDR3. This CDR3 is CASSLYRAKNIQYF.